Shown below are 26 T cell receptor beta chains from a single sample sequenced in a study of T cell changes during pregnancy in multiple sclerosis. Profiled with immunoSEQ multiplex PCR; TCRdb holds only in-frame clones, not every one. This sample has about 100,000 clones, with 80% to 95% found just once. Specimen: peripheral blood, collected after pregnancy. Receptors were obtained from a female donor with multiple sclerosis, enrolled in a pregnancy study.

This chain uses TRBV6-5 with TRBJ2-5; D perhaps matches TRBD1 (5 bases). V was shortened by 5 bases and J by 1 base, with 11 bases between the two germline ends. The CDR3 has 14 residues. Germline CDR1 reads MNHEY; CDR2 reads SVGAGI. The CDR3 loop is CASSGRERQETQYF. The CDR3 DNA is TGTGCCAGCAGTGGCAGGGAACGCCAAGAGACCCAGTACTTC.

This sequence joins TRBV6-5 and TRBJ2-7, with D tentatively TRBD2 (5 bases). Germline values: CDR1 MNHEY, CDR2 SVGAGI. This CDR3 has 12 amino acids. V dropped 7 bases and J dropped 3 bases, with 10 bases sitting between them. DNA for the CDR3: TGTGCCAGCAAGTCTAGCCGCTACGAGCAGTACTTC. Protein: CASKSSRYEQYF.

The chain carries TRBV5-1 and TRBJ1-4; 9 nucleotides line up with TRBD1. CDR1 is SGHRS and CDR2 is YFSETQ in the germline V gene. The ends lost 2 bases at V and 5 bases at J; junction bases unmatched: 4. The CDR3 sequence is 15 residues long. CDR3: CASSLQTGGNEKLFF. CDR3 bases: TGCGCCAGCAGCTTACAGACAGGGGGGAATGAAAAACTGTTTTTT.

The chain carries TRBV27 and TRBJ2-1; the match to TRBD2 covers 8 bases. J was trimmed by 7 bases and V by 3 bases; bases with no gene match: 5. The V gene's germline CDR1 is MNHEY and CDR2 SMNVEV (reference sequence). The CDR3 covers 14 residues. CDR3 in DNA: TGTGCCAGCAGTTTCGGAAGCGGGAGTAATGAGCAGTTCTTC. Amino acid sequence: CASSFGSGSNEQFF.

V is TRBV5-6 and J is TRBJ2-7; D is perhaps TRBD2 (6 bases). The germline V gene has CDR1 SGHDT and CDR2 YYEEEE. With 0 bases removed from V and 6 bases from J, the gap between germline ends came to 13 bases. The CDR3 sequence is 14 residues long. In DNA form, the CDR3 reads TGTGCCAGCAGCTTGGTTATGGAGGGTAGCGAGCAGTACTTC. Translating gives CASSLVMEGSEQYF.

The chain links TRBV2 to TRBJ2-5; weak D call: TRBD2 (5 bases). Germline V gives CDR1 SNHLY, CDR2 FYNNEI. V lost 4 bases and J 3 bases, leaving 6 bases between the germline ends. The CDR3 spans 12 residues. CDR3 DNA sequence: TGTGCCAGCAGTGTCGGGGAAGAGACCCAGTACTTC. It specifies CASSVGEETQYF.

V gene TRBV5-4 combines with J gene TRBJ2-1; 11 bases are shared with TRBD2. V shed 5 bases and J 7 bases; nucleotides not matched to a gene: 5. Germline CDR1 is SGHNT and CDR2 is YYREEE (reference sequence). The CDR3 runs to 14 residues. CDR3 amino acids: CASSGLAGGNEQFF. CDR3 DNA: TGTGCCAGCAGTGGGCTAGCGGGAGGTAATGAGCAGTTCTTC.

This clone was seen once. This rearrangement joins TRBV7-2 to TRBJ1-2; no reliable D call. Trimming left V 2 bases short and J 4 bases short, with 17 bases between. This CDR3 is 16 amino acids long. Germline V gene data show CDR1 as SGHTA and CDR2 as FQGNSA. CDR3 protein: CASSLRPRGQVYGYTF. CDR3 sequence (DNA): TGTGCCAGCAGCTTAAGGCCACGGGGTCAGGTCTATGGCTACACCTTC.

The chain links TRBV28 to TRBJ1-6, with unresolved D. CDR3 length: 14 residues. Germline lookup yields CDR1 MDHEN and CDR2 SYDVKM. With 8 bases removed from V and 7 bases from J, the gap between germline ends came to 15 bases. The CDR3 DNA reads TGTGCCAGCGAACGAGGACTCCCAAATTCACCCCTCCACTTT. This sequence encodes CASERGLPNSPLHF.

The rearrangement links TRBV27 to TRBJ2-7; TRBD1 agrees at 11 bases. V shed 5 bases and J 2 bases; nucleotides not matched to a gene: 5. CDR3 length: 15 residues. Germline V gene sequence: CDR1 MNHEY, CDR2 SMNVEV (reference sequence). The CDR3 sequence is CASSPRTGGTYEQYF. The CDR3 bases are TGTGCCAGCAGTCCCCGGACAGGGGGCACCTACGAGCAGTACTTC.

V gene TRBV6-5 combines with J gene TRBJ2-7, with 10 nucleotides matching TRBD1. V gave up 0 bases and J gave up 3 bases; unmatched junction bases: 5. The germline V gene encodes CDR1 MNHEY and CDR2 SVGAGI. The CDR3 covers 16 residues. CDR3 protein: CASSYSGTGAGYEQYF. The DNA of the CDR3 is TGTGCCAGCAGTTACTCGGGGACAGGGGCTGGCTACGAGCAGTACTTC.

The V call is TRBV4-2, the J call TRBJ2-7, with TRBD2 as a possible D gene (5 bases). The V gene's germline CDR1 is LGHNA and CDR2 YNFKEQ. V lost 5 bases, J lost 2 bases, and 13 bases lay in between. The CDR3 loop spans 14 amino acids. The CDR3 DNA reads TGTGCCAGCAGCGGTGAGAGGGAAACCTACGAGCAGTACTTC. This codes for CASSGERETYEQYF.

This sequence joins TRBV27 and TRBJ1-5; tentative D call: TRBD1 (6 bases). The CDR3 contains 14 residues. Germline assignment: CDR1 MNHEY and CDR2 SMNVEV (reference sequence). Between the trimmed V and J ends, which lost 6 bases and 3 bases, there was a span of 12 bases. The CDR3 region is CASSLGGANQPQHF. The CDR3 nucleotides are TGTGCCAGCAGCCTTGGGGGGGCCAATCAGCCCCAGCATTTT.

This rearrangement joins TRBV6-1 to TRBJ2-7, with 8 bases fitting TRBD2. Per germline, CDR1 MNHNS and CDR2 SASEGT. The CDR3 has 15 amino acids. The V segment lost 3 bases and the J segment 3 bases; nucleotides outside the gene matches: 7. The CDR3 DNA reads as TGTGCCAGCAGTGATGGGGCGGGGGGTGTCTACGAGCAGTACTTC. This sequence encodes CASSDGAGGVYEQYF.

This clone came up once. The V and J genes are TRBV5-1 and TRBJ2-6; weak D call: TRBD1 (6 bases). This CDR3 has 17 amino acids. The V and J ends lost 4 bases and 0 bases respectively, with 14 bases between them. Germline assignment: CDR1 SGHRS and CDR2 YFSETQ. The CDR3 loop reads CASSQRQVGSGANVLTF. CDR3 nucleotides: TGCGCCAGCAGCCAGAGACAGGTCGGCTCTGGGGCCAACGTCCTGACTTTC.

This clone was seen a single time. This chain uses TRBV2 with TRBJ2-3, with 8 nucleotides matching TRBD2. Looked up from germline, CDR1 is SNHLY and CDR2 is FYNNEI. V lost 5 bases, J lost 9 bases, and 13 bases stayed unmatched. The CDR3 contains 15 residues. The chain's CDR3 is CASSLTSDGFRTQYF. CDR3 nucleotides: TGTGCCAGCAGTCTGACTAGCGACGGCTTTAGGACGCAGTATTTT.

DNA for the CDR3: TGTGCCAGCAGCGGAAGGCAGGACTCTGGGGCCAACGTCCTGACTTTC. The encoded protein is CASSGRQDSGANVLTF. The gene calls are TRBV9 and TRBJ2-6; the D is unclear. CDR1 is SGDLS, CDR2 YYNGEE, per germline. The V and J ends lost 3 bases and 0 bases respectively, with 10 bases between them. This CDR3 has 16 amino acids. The whole variable domain, filled in from reference TRBV9 and TRBJ2-6, reads DSGVTQTPKHLITATGQRVTLRCSPRSGDLSVYWYQQSLDQGLQFLIQYYNGEERAKGNILERFSAQQFPDLHSELNLSSLELGDSALYFCASSGRQDSGANVLTFGAGSRLTVL.

This clone was observed once. The chain couples TRBV6-5 to TRBJ2-2; the match to TRBD2 covers 8 bases. There are 15 residues in the CDR3. From germline, CDR1 is MNHEY and CDR2 SVGAGI. V lost 6 bases, J lost 7 bases, and 10 bases stayed unmatched. CDR3 sequence reads: CASRLAGTIGGELFF. CDR3 nucleotides: TGTGCCAGCAGGTTAGCGGGGACCATCGGCGGGGAGCTGTTTTTT.

This chain connects TRBV28 to TRBJ2-7; D gene ambiguous. Germline V gives CDR1 MDHEN, CDR2 SYDVKM. This CDR3 is 12 amino acids long. The ends were cut back, 7 bases at V and 5 bases at J, with 12 bases in the middle. CDR3 in amino acids: CASTHPRDEQYF. As DNA, the CDR3 is TGTGCCAGCACCCACCCTCGGGACGAGCAGTACTTC.

The gene calls are TRBV6-6 and TRBJ1-1; 8 nucleotides align to TRBD1. Trimming took 6 bases from V and 3 from J; bases not matched to a gene: 12. This CDR3 region has 16 residues. Per the germline V gene, CDR1 is MNHNY and CDR2 is SVGAGI (reference sequence). Written as DNA, the CDR3 is TGTGCCAGCAGGCAAGCGGCAGGGGGCATAGACACTGAAGCTTTCTTT. Protein: CASRQAAGGIDTEAFF.

The chain is built from TRBV4-2 and TRBJ1-5; D possibly corresponds to TRBD1 (5 bases). Germline CDR1 is LGHNA and CDR2 is YNFKEQ. This CDR3 spans 16 amino acids. Trimming took 1 base from V and 6 from J, leaving 16 bases between them. The CDR3 spells CASSQGLAGLSQPQHF. CDR3 DNA sequence: TGTGCCAGCAGCCAAGGTTTGGCAGGGTTGAGTCAGCCCCAGCATTTT.

V is TRBV7-2 and J is TRBJ1-2; the D is unclear. Trimming pared 0 bases from V and 2 bases from J, leaving 13 bases between. The length of the CDR3 is 16 residues. Germline V gene data show CDR1 as SGHTA and CDR2 as FQGNSA. The CDR3 region has the DNA TGTGCCAGCAGCTTAGCCCCAGGTGATACAAACTATGGCTACACCTTC. Translated, it gives CASSLAPGDTNYGYTF.

The rearrangement uses TRBV9 and TRBJ1-2; D is unresolved. Germline V gene lookup returns CDR1 SGDLS and CDR2 YYNGEE. V was trimmed by 0 bases and J by 0 bases, leaving 15 bases between them. The CDR3 has 17 amino acids. Written as DNA, the CDR3 is TGTGCCAGCAGCGTAGCCGCCTTTGGGCACACTAACTATGGCTACACCTTC. Translation gives CASSVAAFGHTNYGYTF.

The CDR3 sequence is CASTEQGAYQPQHF. The CDR3 coding sequence is TGTGCCAGCACCGAACAGGGGGCCTATCAGCCCCAGCATTTT. The rearrangement uses TRBV6-6 and TRBJ1-5; 9 nucleotides match TRBD1. V dropped 7 bases and J dropped 5; count of bases not matched to a gene: 6. Germline CDR1 is MNHNY and CDR2 is SVGAGI (reference sequence). CDR3 length: 14 amino acids.

The chain carries TRBV5-6 and TRBJ2-4; D may be TRBD1 (6 bases). With 0 bases removed from V and 4 bases from J, the gap between germline ends came to 20 bases. CDR3 length: 18 residues. The germline V gene has CDR1 SGHDT and CDR2 YYEEEE. In DNA form, the CDR3 reads TGTGCCAGCAGCTTGGGGGAAACGCGCCGGGACACGAAAAACATTCAGTACTTC. Its translation: CASSLGETRRDTKNIQYF. The full variable domain, in which reference TRBV5-6 and TRBJ2-4 provide the parts outside the CDR3, is DAGVTQSPTHLIKTRGQQVTLRCSPKSGHDTVSWYQQALGQGPQFIFQYYEEEERQRGNFPDRFSGHQFPNYSSELNVNALLLGDSALYLCASSLGETRRDTKNIQYFGAGTRLSVL.

The chain employs TRBV7-3 and TRBJ1-5, with 7 bases identical to TRBD1. CDR3 size: 15 residues. CDR1 and CDR2 (germline): SGHTA, FQGTGA. Trimming took 3 bases from V and 7 from J; bases not matched to a gene: 9. The CDR3 region has the DNA TGTGCCAGCAGCTTGACAGGGATTTCGGGGCAGCCCCAGCATTTT. Translation: CASSLTGISGQPQHF.